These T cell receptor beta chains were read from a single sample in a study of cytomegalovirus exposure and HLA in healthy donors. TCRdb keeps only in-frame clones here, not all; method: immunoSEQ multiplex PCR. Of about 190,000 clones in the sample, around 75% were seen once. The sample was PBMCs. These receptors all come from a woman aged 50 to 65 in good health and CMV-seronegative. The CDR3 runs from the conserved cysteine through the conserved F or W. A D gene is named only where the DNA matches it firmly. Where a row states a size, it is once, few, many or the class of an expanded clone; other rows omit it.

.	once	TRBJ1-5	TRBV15	CATSRDPGDQPQHF	TGTGCCACCAGCAGAGACCCGGGAGATCAGCCCCAGCATTTT
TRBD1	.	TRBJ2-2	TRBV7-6	CASSSLSRRTGRSGELFF	TGTGCCAGCAGCTCCCTTAGTCGGAGGACAGGGAGGTCCGGGGAGCTGTTTTTT
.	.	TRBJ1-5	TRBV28	CASSFFAGGQPQHF	TGTGCCAGCAGTTTCTTCGCAGGAGGTCAGCCCCAGCATTTT
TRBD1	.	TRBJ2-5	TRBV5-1	CASSPGTGSGEQYF	TGCGCCAGCAGCCCAGGGACAGGGTCGGGGGAGCAGTACTTC
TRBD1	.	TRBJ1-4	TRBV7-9	CASSPRTGANEKLFF	TGTGCCAGCAGCCCACGGACAGGGGCTAATGAAAAACTGTTTTTT
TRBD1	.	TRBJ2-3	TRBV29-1	CSVHRGWSDTQYF	TGCAGCGTGCACAGGGGTTGGTCAGATACGCAGTATTTT
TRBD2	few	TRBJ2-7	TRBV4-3	CASSRERAGVGEQYF	TGCGCCAGCAGCCGGGAAAGAGCGGGGGTCGGGGAGCAGTACTTC
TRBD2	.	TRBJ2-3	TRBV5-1	CASSPGSSGKSYTQYF	TGCGCCAGCAGCCCGGGGTCTAGCGGGAAGTCATATACGCAGTATTTT
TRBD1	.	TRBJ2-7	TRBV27	CASRRTGTGYEQYF	TGTGCCAGCAGAAGGACAGGGACGGGGTACGAGCAGTACTTC
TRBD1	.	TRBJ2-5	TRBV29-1	CSVGLPRDRVYQETQYF	TGCAGCGTCGGGTTGCCCCGGGACAGGGTCTACCAAGAGACCCAGTACTTC
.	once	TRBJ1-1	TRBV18	CASSSLEGTEAFF	TGTGCCAGCTCATCTCTTGAGGGCACTGAAGCTTTCTTT
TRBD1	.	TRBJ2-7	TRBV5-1	CASSPATLLTGREQYF	TGCGCCAGCAGCCCGGCGACTCTCCTGACAGGGCGCGAGCAGTACTTC
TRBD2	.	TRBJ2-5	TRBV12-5	CASGLGQRGGGETQYF	TGTGCTAGTGGGCTTGGTCAGCGGGGGGGCGGGGAGACCCAGTACTTC
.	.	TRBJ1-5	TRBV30	CAWSVRGGEGQPQHF	TGTGCCTGGAGTGTACGTGGGGGGGAGGGACAGCCCCAGCATTTT
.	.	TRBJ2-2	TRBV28	CASSLTGYTGELFF	TGTGCCAGCAGCCTTACAGGGTACACCGGGGAGCTGTTTTTT